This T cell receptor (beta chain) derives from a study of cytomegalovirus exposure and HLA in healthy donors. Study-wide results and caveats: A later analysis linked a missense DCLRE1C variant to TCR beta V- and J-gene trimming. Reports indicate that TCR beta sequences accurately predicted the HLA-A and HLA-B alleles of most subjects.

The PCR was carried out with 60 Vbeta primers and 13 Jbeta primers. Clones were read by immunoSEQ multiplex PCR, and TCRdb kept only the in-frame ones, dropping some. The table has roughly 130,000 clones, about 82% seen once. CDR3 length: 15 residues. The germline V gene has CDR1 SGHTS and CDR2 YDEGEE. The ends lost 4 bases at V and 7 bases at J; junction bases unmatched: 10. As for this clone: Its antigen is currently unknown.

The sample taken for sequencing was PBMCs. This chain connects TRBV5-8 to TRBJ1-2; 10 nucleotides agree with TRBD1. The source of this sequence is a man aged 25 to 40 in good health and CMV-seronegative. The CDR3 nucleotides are TGTGCCAGCAGCGAGAGGGGACAGGGGTTTGTTGGCTACACCTTC. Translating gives CASSERGQGFVGYTF.